This T cell receptor beta chain was captured in a study of CD8 T cells in ankylosing spondylitis. Points from the study as a whole: It appeared that ankylosing spondylitis blood was characterized by a TCR beta motif of under ten highly homologous variants.

This clonotype has more than one count but fewer than ten. The antigen remains undetermined. The CDR3 is 19 residues long. CDR1 and CDR2 (germline): SGHAT, FQNNGV. The V segment lost 1 base and the J segment 3 bases; nucleotides outside the gene matches: 7. Quantitative 5'-RACE with molecular barcodes generated TCR beta libraries. Each CDR3 protein gets one entry after TCRdb re-called the 5' RACE reads with MiXCR. The sample lists about 540,000 distinct CDR3 sequences, approximately 12% occurring once. The clonotype originates from a male donor with ankylosing spondylitis. The gene calls are TRBV11-2 and TRBJ2-2; 14 nucleotides match TRBD2. Sequences were obtained from blood, either unsorted or a sorted T cell fraction (not recorded which). The CDR3 nucleotides are TGTGCCAGCAGCTTAGGTGGGACTAGCGGGAGATGGTACACCGGGGAGCTGTTTTTT. Residues: CASSLGGTSGRWYTGELFF.